This TCR beta chain was identified in a study of CD8 T cells in Susac syndrome. Random hexamers were used to reverse transcribe an amount of about 0.45 to 1 ug RNA. TCRdb reanalysed the immunoSEQ multiplex PCR reads using MiXCR and keeps one entry per CDR3 protein. The data show 120,000 or so distinct CDR3 sequences, approximately 96% seen once. The CDR3 has 15 amino acids. Deletions cut 2 bases from V and 4 bases from J, with 14 bases between. Germline V gene sequence: CDR1 MNHEY, CDR2 SVGEGT. Sequencing was performed on CD8+ T cells from PBMCs. This receptor was obtained from a human donor with Susac syndrome. V gene TRBV6-2 or TRBV6-3 combines with J gene TRBJ1-2; D is ambiguous. The CDR3 reads CASSYVVIGSYGYTF. The CDR3 DNA sequence: TGTGCCAGCAGTTACGTAGTAATCGGGTCCTATGGCTACACCTTC.